A single sample is the source of the 15 T cell receptor beta chains below, sequenced in a study of T cell responses to AZD1222 COVID-19 vaccine. The data were produced by immunoSEQ multiplex PCR, yet TCRdb's version contains in-frame clones alone and is incomplete. Seen here are about 130,000 clones, around 85% observed once, and the top ten hold approximately 4.7%. This sample comprised peripheral blood, obtained 28 days after the second AZD1222 dose. The source of these receptors is an adult who received the AZD1222 COVID-19 vaccine.

J is TRBJ2-1 and V is TRBV7-6; 7 bases map to TRBD2. Losses at the gene ends were 5 bases for V and 12 bases for J; bases not matched to a gene: 16. The CDR3 has 15 residues. From germline, CDR1 is SGHVS and CDR2 FNYEAQ. The CDR3 loop reads CASSQPWEGRRGQFF. The CDR3 DNA reads TGTGCCAGCAGCCAACCCTGGGAGGGGCGACGGGGGCAGTTCTTC. The complete variable domain, with remaining parts taken from reference TRBV7-6 and TRBJ2-1, reads GAGVSQSPRYKVTKRGQDVALRCDPISGHVSLYWYRQALGQGPEFLTYFNYEAQQDKSGLPNDRFSAERPEGSISTLTIQRTEQRDSAMYRCASSQPWEGRRGQFFGPGTRLTVL.

J is TRBJ1-1 and V is TRBV4-1, with D perhaps TRBD1 (6 bases). This CDR3 has 18 residues. CDR1 is MGHRA and CDR2 is YSYEKL in the germline V gene. V was cut by 3 bases and J by 6 bases, with 26 bases left in between. The CDR3 DNA follows: TGCGCCAGCAGCCACCCCACTATGAGGCGGGGGCCCAGGGCTGAAGCTTTCTTT. Translated, it gives CASSHPTMRRGPRAEAFF.

This clone was counted a single time. V usage is TRBV5-1 and J usage is TRBJ1-1, with D possibly TRBD1 on 6 matching bases. Germline V gene lookup returns CDR1 SGHRS and CDR2 YFSETQ. CDR3 length: 15 amino acids. The V gene lost 4 bases and the J gene lost 3 bases, with 16 bases spanning the gap. The CDR3 protein is CASSPVGRGDTEAFF. The CDR3 coding sequence is TGCGCCAGCAGCCCGGTGGGTAGGGGGGACACTGAAGCTTTCTTT.

This clone appeared once. The chain recombines TRBV10-3 with TRBJ2-2; possibly TRBD1 for D (6 bases). The germline V and J ends were trimmed by 0 bases and 2 bases, with 13 bases remaining between them. Germline CDR1 and CDR2: ENHRY and SYGVKD. CDR3 length: 17 amino acids. The chain's CDR3 is CAISESLGGANTGELFF. Written as DNA, the CDR3 is TGTGCCATCAGTGAGTCATTAGGGGGAGCAAACACCGGGGAGCTGTTTTTT.

The chain employs TRBV4-2 and TRBJ2-3; D gene uncertain. Germline-derived CDR1 and CDR2 are LGHNA and YNFKEQ. CDR3 length: 13 amino acids. V lost 0 bases and J 6 bases, leaving 7 bases between the germline ends. In DNA, the CDR3 is TGTGCCAGCAGCCAAGACAGCCTGGATACGCAGTATTTT. It is translated as CASSQDSLDTQYF.

V gene TRBV2 combines with J gene TRBJ1-1; tentatively, D is TRBD1 (5 bases). Germline V gives CDR1 SNHLY, CDR2 FYNNEI. The CDR3 is 15 amino acids. Trimming removed 10 bases at V and 0 bases at J, with 18 bases between. The CDR3: CANPLGEPMNTEAFF. Written as DNA, the CDR3 is TGTGCCAACCCGTTAGGGGAGCCCATGAACACTGAAGCTTTCTTT.

The rearrangement joins TRBV5-4 to TRBJ2-1; the match to TRBD2 covers 8 bases. The germline CDR1 and CDR2 sequences are SGHNT and YYREEE (reference sequence). V dropped 3 bases and J dropped 3; count of bases not matched to a gene: 5. The CDR3 extends over 15 amino acids. In DNA form, the CDR3 reads TGTGCCAGCAGCTCCGGCGGGGGGCTCTACAATGAGCAGTTCTTC. This encodes CASSSGGGLYNEQFF. Full variable domain (outside the CDR3, taken from reference TRBV5-4 and TRBJ2-1): ETGVTQSPTHLIKTRGQQVTLRCSSQSGHNTVSWYQQALGQGPQFIFQYYREEENGRGNFPPRFSGLQFPNYSSELNVNALELDDSALYLCASSSGGGLYNEQFFGPGTRLTVL.

The chain couples TRBV11-2 to TRBJ2-7, with 8 bases aligning to TRBD2. With 2 bases clipped from V and 6 bases from J, the junction kept 18 bases outside the gene matches. There are 18 residues in the CDR3. The germline V gene encodes CDR1 SGHAT and CDR2 FQNNGV. The CDR3 DNA reads TGTGCCAGCAGCTTACGGGGGGGAAAATCTCCCCTTACTGCCGAGCAGTACTTC. Amino acids: CASSLRGGKSPLTAEQYF.

This sequence joins TRBV28 and TRBJ2-1, with 8 positions matching TRBD1. Looked up from germline, CDR1 is MDHEN and CDR2 is SYDVKM. V lost 5 bases to trimming and J lost 1 base; unmatched junction nucleotides: 7. This CDR3 is 16 amino acids long. The DNA for the CDR3 is TGTGCCAGCAGTACACCCGGGACAGGTTCCTACAATGAGCAGTTCTTC. This encodes CASSTPGTGSYNEQFF.

V gene TRBV19 combines with J gene TRBJ2-5; 9 bases agree with TRBD1. The V segment lost 2 bases and the J segment 4 bases; nucleotides outside the gene matches: 8. In germline, CDR1 is LNHDA, CDR2 SQIVND (reference sequence). The CDR3 is made up of 16 amino acids. DNA of the CDR3: TGTGCCAGTAGTATATCTGCACAGGGGGCTGGAGAGACCCAGTACTTC. This encodes CASSISAQGAGETQYF. Full variable domain (outside the CDR3, taken from reference TRBV19 and TRBJ2-5): DGGITQSPKYLFRKEGQNVTLSCEQNLNHDAMYWYRQDPGQGLRLIYYSQIVNDFQKGDIAEGYSVSREKKESFPLTVTSAQKNPTAFYLCASSISAQGAGETQYFGPGTRLLVL.

The rearrangement uses TRBV2 and TRBJ2-5; 8 nucleotides align to TRBD2. Per germline, CDR1 SNHLY and CDR2 FYNNEI. This CDR3 is 13 amino acids long. Germline trimming cut 4 bases from V and 4 bases from J; bases unmatched to any gene: 2. DNA for the CDR3: TGTGCCAGCAGTGCGGCGGGGGGAGAGACCCAGTACTTC. Its protein product is CASSAAGGETQYF.

This rearrangement joins TRBV7-9 to TRBJ2-1; 8 bases fit TRBD2. V trimming: 2 bases; J trimming: 15 bases; junction bases outside the gene matches: 9. The CDR3 runs to 13 residues. Germline V gene sequence: CDR1 SEHNR, CDR2 FQNEAQ (reference sequence). The CDR3 nucleotides read TGTGCCAGCAGCTTATCAACCGGGACTAGTCTGTTCTTC. Translated: CASSLSTGTSLFF. The complete variable domain, with remaining parts taken from reference TRBV7-9 and TRBJ2-1, reads DTGVSQNPRHKITKRGQNVTFRCDPISEHNRLYWYRQTLGQGPEFLTYFQNEAQLEKSRLLSDRFSAERPKGSFSTLEIQRTEQGDSAMYLCASSLSTGTSLFFGPGTRLTVL.

The chain couples TRBV3-1 (or the pseudogene TRBV3-2) to TRBJ2-1, with unresolved D. The CDR3 covers 15 residues. Germline V gene sequence: CDR1 LGHDT, CDR2 YNNKEL (reference sequence). The V gene lost 0 bases and the J gene lost 6 bases, with 12 bases spanning the gap. In DNA form, the CDR3 reads TGTGCCAGCAGCCAAGACGGGTCGGTGGGCAATGAGCAGTTCTTC. Its protein product is CASSQDGSVGNEQFF.

This rearrangement joins TRBV3-1 (or the pseudogene TRBV3-2) to TRBJ1-2; D is uncertain. V dropped 3 bases and J dropped 0 bases, with 2 bases sitting between them. CDR3 length: 12 residues. Germline V gene lookup returns CDR1 LGHDT and CDR2 YNNKEL (reference sequence). The CDR3 region has the DNA TGTGCCAGCAGCCATGCTAACTATGGCTACACCTTC. This codes for CASSHANYGYTF.

This sequence joins TRBV20-1 and TRBJ1-5; the D gene is possibly TRBD1 (5 bases). Per the germline V gene, CDR1 is DFQATT and CDR2 is SNEGSKA (reference sequence). This CDR3 spans 14 amino acids. V was shortened by 3 bases and J by 2 bases, with 11 bases between the two germline ends. CDR3 nucleotides: TGCAGTGCTAGTAAGGGGAATCGCAATCAGCCCCAGCATTTT. This codes for CSASKGNRNQPQHF.